Listed below are T cell receptor beta chains from one sample, sequenced in a study of T cell changes during pregnancy in multiple sclerosis. Data came from immunoSEQ multiplex PCR; TCRdb stores just in-frame clones and leaves some out. The table has 40,000 or so clones, 89% seen once; the top ten hold about 1.2%. This material consisted of CD4+ T cells from peripheral blood mononuclear cells, taken in the first trimester of pregnancy. The source of these receptors is a female donor with multiple sclerosis, enrolled in a pregnancy study. The CDR3 runs from the conserved cysteine through the conserved F or W. D genes are given only for firm matches. Some rows mark clone size as missing; the rest say once, few, many or name a class of expanded clone.

d_gene: -; abundance: few; v_gene: TRBV2; j_gene: TRBJ2-7; CDR3aa: CASSTTRGQYF; CDR3nt: TGTGCCAGCAGTACCACCCGGGGGCAGTACTTC
d_gene: -; abundance: -; v_gene: TRBV30; j_gene: TRBJ1-1; CDR3aa: CAWSVGGPTNTEAFF; CDR3nt: TGTGCCTGGAGTGTGGGGGGGCCCACGAACACTGAAGCTTTCTTT
d_gene: -; abundance: -; v_gene: TRBV5-1; j_gene: TRBJ1-4; CDR3aa: CASSPGVFDEKLFF; CDR3nt: TGCGCCAGCAGCCCGGGGGTTTTTGATGAAAAACTGTTTTTT
d_gene: TRBD2; abundance: -; v_gene: TRBV2; j_gene: TRBJ2-3; CDR3aa: CASSAGSGRGPDTQYF; CDR3nt: TGTGCCAGCAGTGCTGGTAGCGGGAGGGGCCCAGATACGCAGTATTTT
d_gene: TRBD2; abundance: -; v_gene: TRBV7-3; j_gene: TRBJ2-1; CDR3aa: CASSLRGATAGGRNEQFF; CDR3nt: TGTGCCAGCAGCTTAAGGGGTGCAACTGCGGGAGGTCGTAATGAGCAGTTCTTC
d_gene: TRBD1; abundance: -; v_gene: TRBV7-9; j_gene: TRBJ1-5; CDR3aa: CASSSSRTGAQPQHF; CDR3nt: TGTGCCAGCAGCTCCTCCCGGACAGGGGCCCAGCCCCAGCATTTT
d_gene: TRBD2; abundance: -; v_gene: TRBV6-5; j_gene: TRBJ2-5; CDR3aa: CASSYQGLAPQETQYF; CDR3nt: TGTGCCAGCAGTTACCAGGGACTAGCGCCCCAAGAGACCCAGTACTTC
d_gene: -; abundance: -; v_gene: TRBV30; j_gene: TRBJ1-4; CDR3aa: CAWSVRQGVNEKLFF; CDR3nt: TGTGCCTGGAGTGTACGGCAGGGTGTTAATGAAAAACTGTTTTTT
d_gene: TRBD2; abundance: -; v_gene: TRBV4-2; j_gene: TRBJ2-1; CDR3aa: CASSQDPGPSGSFDEQFF; CDR3nt: TGTGCCAGCAGCCAAGATCCGGGGCCTAGCGGGAGTTTCGATGAGCAGTTCTTC
d_gene: TRBD2; abundance: -; v_gene: TRBV30; j_gene: TRBJ2-7; CDR3aa: CAWSVWGSGAGGQGQYF; CDR3nt: TGTGCCTGGAGTGTATGGGGGAGCGGAGCGGGAGGGCAGGGGCAGTACTTC
d_gene: -; abundance: -; v_gene: TRBV7-6; j_gene: TRBJ1-3; CDR3aa: CASSTRTAGNTIYF; CDR3nt: TGTGCCAGCAGCACCCGGACAGCCGGAAACACCATATATTTT
d_gene: -; abundance: -; v_gene: TRBV10-1; j_gene: TRBJ1-1; CDR3aa: CASSEARGVGTEAFF; CDR3nt: TGCGCCAGCAGTGAGGCCAGGGGTGTCGGCACTGAAGCTTTCTTT
d_gene: TRBD2; abundance: -; v_gene: TRBV5-1; j_gene: TRBJ2-7; CDR3aa: CASSGNPGLANEQYF; CDR3nt: TGCGCCAGCAGCGGAAACCCTGGACTAGCTAACGAGCAGTACTTC
d_gene: -; abundance: -; v_gene: TRBV6-1; j_gene: TRBJ2-3; CDR3aa: CASSEGPSGTDTQYF; CDR3nt: TGTGCCAGCAGTGAAGGCCCTAGCGGCACAGATACGCAGTATTTT
d_gene: -; abundance: few; v_gene: TRBV6-5; j_gene: TRBJ2-7; CDR3aa: CASSPITSYEQYF; CDR3nt: TGTGCCAGCAGCCCTATAACTTCCTACGAGCAGTACTTC
d_gene: TRBD1; abundance: -; v_gene: TRBV10-2; j_gene: TRBJ2-7; CDR3aa: CASTSGQGHYEQYF; CDR3nt: TGCGCCAGCACTTCGGGACAGGGACACTACGAGCAGTACTTC
d_gene: -; abundance: -; v_gene: TRBV5-7; j_gene: TRBJ1-1; CDR3aa: CASSLGGHAFF; CDR3nt: TGTGCCAGCAGCTTGGGGGGACATGCTTTCTTT
d_gene: TRBD1; abundance: -; v_gene: TRBV6-1; j_gene: TRBJ1-2; CDR3aa: CASSPNRDRERGYTF; CDR3nt: TGTGCCAGCAGCCCCAATCGAGACAGGGAGAGGGGCTACACCTTC
d_gene: TRBD2; abundance: -; v_gene: TRBV4-3; j_gene: TRBJ2-1; CDR3aa: CASSQDQTSGREQFF; CDR3nt: TGCGCCAGCAGCCAAGATCAGACTAGCGGGCGAGAGCAGTTCTTC
d_gene: TRBD1; abundance: -; v_gene: TRBV4-1; j_gene: TRBJ1-3; CDR3aa: CASSQDHSRQGGNTIYF; CDR3nt: TGCGCCAGCAGCCAAGATCACTCGAGACAGGGAGGAAACACCATATATTTT
d_gene: TRBD1; abundance: -; v_gene: TRBV6-5; j_gene: TRBJ2-7; CDR3aa: CASSQPPGQGGEQYF; CDR3nt: TGTGCCAGCAGTCAACCCCCGGGACAGGGTGGAGAGCAGTACTTC
d_gene: -; abundance: -; v_gene: TRBV30; j_gene: TRBJ1-4; CDR3aa: CAWSVRGEKLFF; CDR3nt: TGTGCCTGGAGTGTACGGGGGGAAAAACTGTTTTTT
d_gene: -; abundance: -; v_gene: TRBV6-4; j_gene: TRBJ1-4; CDR3aa: CASSDVGGGEKLFF; CDR3nt: TGTGCCAGCAGTGACGTTGGGGGAGGTGAAAAACTGTTTTTT
d_gene: TRBD1; abundance: -; v_gene: TRBV10-3; j_gene: TRBJ2-5; CDR3aa: CAISEGQVIQETQYF; CDR3nt: TGTGCCATCAGTGAAGGACAGGTTATACAAGAGACCCAGTACTTC
d_gene: -; abundance: -; v_gene: TRBV4-1; j_gene: TRBJ1-2; CDR3aa: CASSQDLDSTYGYTF; CDR3nt: TGCGCCAGCAGCCAAGATCTAGACAGCACCTATGGCTACACCTTC
d_gene: TRBD2; abundance: -; v_gene: TRBV7-2; j_gene: TRBJ2-7; CDR3aa: CASSPPGGIWGLYEQYF; CDR3nt: TGTGCCAGCAGCCCCCCGGGAGGCATCTGGGGCCTCTACGAGCAGTACTTC
d_gene: -; abundance: once; v_gene: TRBV7-2; j_gene: TRBJ2-7; CDR3aa: CASSLIYEQYF; CDR3nt: TGTGCCAGCAGCTTAATATACGAGCAGTACTTC
d_gene: TRBD1; abundance: -; v_gene: TRBV28; j_gene: TRBJ1-2; CDR3aa: CASSLSDRGYGYTF; CDR3nt: TGTGCCAGCAGTCTATCAGACAGGGGCTATGGCTACACCTTC
d_gene: TRBD2; abundance: -; v_gene: TRBV29-1; j_gene: TRBJ2-5; CDR3aa: CSVGTGLAGPETQYF; CDR3nt: TGCAGCGTTGGTACGGGGCTAGCGGGGCCAGAGACCCAGTACTTC
d_gene: -; abundance: -; v_gene: TRBV6-1; j_gene: TRBJ1-4; CDR3aa: CASSDLRGVGEKLFF; CDR3nt: TGTGCCAGCAGTGACCTCAGGGGTGTCGGTGAAAAACTGTTTTTT
d_gene: -; abundance: -; v_gene: TRBV18; j_gene: TRBJ2-5; CDR3aa: CASSLGQQETQYF; CDR3nt: TGTGCCAGCTCCCTAGGACAGCAAGAGACCCAGTACTTC
d_gene: TRBD1; abundance: -; v_gene: TRBV11-2; j_gene: TRBJ1-4; CDR3aa: CASHDQGVLEEKLFF; CDR3nt: TGTGCCAGCCACGACCAGGGGGTGTTAGAGGAAAAACTGTTTTTT
d_gene: -; abundance: -; v_gene: TRBV19; j_gene: TRBJ1-2; CDR3aa: CASSNGQNSYGYTF; CDR3nt: TGTGCCAGTAGTAACGGACAGAATTCGTATGGCTACACCTTC
d_gene: -; abundance: -; v_gene: TRBV9; j_gene: TRBJ2-1; CDR3aa: CASSVGLPNNEQFF; CDR3nt: TGTGCCAGCAGCGTAGGACTCCCGAACAATGAGCAGTTCTTC
d_gene: -; abundance: -; v_gene: TRBV6-1; j_gene: TRBJ2-5; CDR3aa: CASSGHVGGVSETQYF; CDR3nt: TGTGCCAGCAGTGGGCACGTGGGGGGAGTTTCAGAGACCCAGTACTTC
d_gene: -; abundance: -; v_gene: TRBV7-9; j_gene: TRBJ1-5; CDR3aa: CASSLGVPSGNQPQHF; CDR3nt: TGTGCCAGCAGCTTAGGGGTGCCCTCCGGGAATCAGCCCCAGCATTTT
d_gene: -; abundance: -; v_gene: TRBV5-1; j_gene: TRBJ1-3; CDR3aa: CASSFTSSGNTIYF; CDR3nt: TGCGCCAGCAGCTTTACCAGCTCTGGAAACACCATATATTTT
d_gene: TRBD2; abundance: -; v_gene: TRBV14; j_gene: TRBJ2-2; CDR3aa: CASSQLAGDYTGELFF; CDR3nt: TGTGCCAGCAGCCAACTAGCGGGTGACTACACCGGGGAGCTGTTTTTT
d_gene: TRBD1; abundance: -; v_gene: TRBV6-5; j_gene: TRBJ1-2; CDR3aa: CASSSDRVGGYTF; CDR3nt: TGTGCCAGCAGTTCGGACAGGGTTGGTGGCTACACCTTC
d_gene: TRBD2; abundance: -; v_gene: TRBV11-2; j_gene: TRBJ2-7; CDR3aa: CASSQIAGRYEQYF; CDR3nt: TGTGCCAGCAGCCAAATAGCGGGACGCTACGAGCAGTACTTC
d_gene: TRBD1; abundance: -; v_gene: TRBV6-5; j_gene: TRBJ1-2; CDR3aa: CASMKQGFYGYTF; CDR3nt: TGTGCCAGCATGAAACAGGGGTTCTATGGCTACACCTTC
d_gene: -; abundance: -; v_gene: TRBV7-2; j_gene: TRBJ2-7; CDR3aa: CASSLWGGEQYF; CDR3nt: TGTGCCAGCAGCTTATGGGGCGGCGAGCAGTACTTC